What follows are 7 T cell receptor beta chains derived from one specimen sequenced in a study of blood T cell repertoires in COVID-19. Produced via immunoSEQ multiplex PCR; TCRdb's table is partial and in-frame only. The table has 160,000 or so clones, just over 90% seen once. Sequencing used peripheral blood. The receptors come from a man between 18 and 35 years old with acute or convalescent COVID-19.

In DNA form, the CDR3 reads TGCGCCAGCAGCTTGGTGCAGGGGGCGCCCCTAGCGGGAGGGCCCTCGGAGACCCAGTACTTC. It translates to CASSLVQGAPLAGGPSETQYF. The V and J genes are TRBV5-1 and TRBJ2-5, with TRBD2 matching 12 bases. The germline gives CDR1 SGHRS, CDR2 YFSETQ. The CDR3 length is 21 residues. V dropped 0 bases and J dropped 5; count of bases not matched to a gene: 20. The full variable domain, its missing parts supplied by reference TRBV5-1 and TRBJ2-5, is KAGVTQTPRYLIKTRGQQVTLSCSPISGHRSVSWYQQTPGQGLQFLFEYFSETQRNKGNFPGRFSGRQFSNSRSEMNVSTLELGDSALYLCASSLVQGAPLAGGPSETQYFGPGTRLLVL.

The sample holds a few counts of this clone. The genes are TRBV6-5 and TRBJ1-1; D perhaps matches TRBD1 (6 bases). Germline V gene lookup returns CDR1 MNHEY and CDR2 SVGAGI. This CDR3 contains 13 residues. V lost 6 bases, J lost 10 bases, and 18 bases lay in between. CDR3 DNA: TGTGCCAGCAGCCTGGACAGTATGACCAGAGCTTTCTTT. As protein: CASSLDSMTRAFF.

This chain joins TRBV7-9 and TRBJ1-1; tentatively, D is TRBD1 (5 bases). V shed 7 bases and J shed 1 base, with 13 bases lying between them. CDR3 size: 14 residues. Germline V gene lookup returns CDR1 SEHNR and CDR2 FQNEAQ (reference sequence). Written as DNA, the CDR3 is TGTGCCAGCATCCGACTTCAGGGGAACACTGAAGCTTTCTTT. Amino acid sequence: CASIRLQGNTEAFF.

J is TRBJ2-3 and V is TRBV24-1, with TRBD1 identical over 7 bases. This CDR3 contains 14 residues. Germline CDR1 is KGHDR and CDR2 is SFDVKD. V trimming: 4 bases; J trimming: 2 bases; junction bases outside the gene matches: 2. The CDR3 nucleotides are TGTGCCACCAGTGACGGGACAGCCACAGATACGCAGTATTTT. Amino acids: CATSDGTATDTQYF.

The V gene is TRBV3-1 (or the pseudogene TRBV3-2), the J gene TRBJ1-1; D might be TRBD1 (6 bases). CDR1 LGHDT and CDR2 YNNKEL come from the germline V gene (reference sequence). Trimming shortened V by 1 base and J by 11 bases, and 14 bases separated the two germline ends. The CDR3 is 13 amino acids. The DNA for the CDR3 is TGTGCCAGCAGCCAAGGGGGGGGCTCGTGGGCTTTCTTT. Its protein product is CASSQGGGSWAFF.

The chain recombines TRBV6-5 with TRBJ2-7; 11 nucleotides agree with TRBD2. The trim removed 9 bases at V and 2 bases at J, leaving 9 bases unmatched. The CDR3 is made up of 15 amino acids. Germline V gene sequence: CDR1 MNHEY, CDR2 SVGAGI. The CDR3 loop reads CASRQLAGEAYEQYF. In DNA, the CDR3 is TGTGCCAGTCGCCAACTAGCGGGGGAGGCCTACGAGCAGTACTTC.

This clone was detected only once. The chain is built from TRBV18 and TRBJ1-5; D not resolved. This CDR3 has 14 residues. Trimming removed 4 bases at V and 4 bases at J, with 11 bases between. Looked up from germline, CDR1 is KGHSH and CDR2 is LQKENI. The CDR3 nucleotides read TGTGCCAGCTCACGAGAGCAGGCGAATCAGCCCCAGCATTTT. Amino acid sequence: CASSREQANQPQHF.